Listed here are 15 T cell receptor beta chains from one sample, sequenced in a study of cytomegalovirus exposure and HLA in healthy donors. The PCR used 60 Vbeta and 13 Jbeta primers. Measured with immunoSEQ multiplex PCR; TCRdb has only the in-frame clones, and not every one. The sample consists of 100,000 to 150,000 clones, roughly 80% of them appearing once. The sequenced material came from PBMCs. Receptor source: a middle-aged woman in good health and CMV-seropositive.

The CDR3 sequence is CASSLGRGIDKNYGYTF. CDR3 in DNA: TGTGCCAGCAGCTTAGGCAGGGGTATCGATAAAAACTATGGCTACACCTTC. V gene TRBV5-4 combines with J gene TRBJ1-2, with D maybe TRBD1 (6 bases). Trimming removed 2 bases at V and 2 bases at J, with 19 bases between. The CDR3 length is 17 residues. CDR1 is SGHNT, CDR2 YYREEE, per germline (reference sequence). The variable domain in full, with the rest retrieved from reference TRBV5-4 and TRBJ1-2, is ETGVTQSPTHLIKTRGQQVTLRCSSQSGHNTVSWYQQALGQGPQFIFQYYREEENGRGNFPPRFSGLQFPNYSSELNVNALELDDSALYLCASSLGRGIDKNYGYTFGSGTRLTVV.

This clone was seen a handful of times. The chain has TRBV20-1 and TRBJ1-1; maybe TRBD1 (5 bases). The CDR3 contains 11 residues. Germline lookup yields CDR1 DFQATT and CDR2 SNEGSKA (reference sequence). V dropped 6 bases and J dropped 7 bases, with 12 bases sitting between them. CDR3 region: CSAQQVFEAFF. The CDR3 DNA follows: TGCAGTGCGCAACAGGTGTTTGAAGCTTTCTTT.

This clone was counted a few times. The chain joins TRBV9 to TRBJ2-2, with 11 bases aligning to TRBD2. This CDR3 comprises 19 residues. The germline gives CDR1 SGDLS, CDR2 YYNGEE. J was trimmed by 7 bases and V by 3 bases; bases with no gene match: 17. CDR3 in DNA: TGTGCCAGCAGCGCAGTGATGGAGAGGGGACTAGCGGCTAACGGGGAGCTGTTTTTT. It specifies CASSAVMERGLAANGELFF.

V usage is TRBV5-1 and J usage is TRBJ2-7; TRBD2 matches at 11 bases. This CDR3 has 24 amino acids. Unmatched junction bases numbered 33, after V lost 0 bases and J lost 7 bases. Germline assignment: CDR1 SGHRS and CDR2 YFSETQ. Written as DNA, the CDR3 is TGCGCCAGCAGCTTGGCCAGGGTTTCTGTAGCGGGGCCCGGTAGCGGGAGGGCCTTGAGGGAGCAGTACTTC. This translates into CASSLARVSVAGPGSGRALREQYF. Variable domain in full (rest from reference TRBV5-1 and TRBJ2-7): KAGVTQTPRYLIKTRGQQVTLSCSPISGHRSVSWYQQTPGQGLQFLFEYFSETQRNKGNFPGRFSGRQFSNSRSEMNVSTLELGDSALYLCASSLARVSVAGPGSGRALREQYFGPGTRLTVT.

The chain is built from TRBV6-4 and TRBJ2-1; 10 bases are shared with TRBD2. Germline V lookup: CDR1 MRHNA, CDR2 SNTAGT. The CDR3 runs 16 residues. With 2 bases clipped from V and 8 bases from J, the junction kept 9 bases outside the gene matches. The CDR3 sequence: CASSDASGSPRDEQFF. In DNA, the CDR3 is TGTGCCAGCAGTGACGCTAGCGGGAGCCCTCGGGATGAGCAGTTCTTC.

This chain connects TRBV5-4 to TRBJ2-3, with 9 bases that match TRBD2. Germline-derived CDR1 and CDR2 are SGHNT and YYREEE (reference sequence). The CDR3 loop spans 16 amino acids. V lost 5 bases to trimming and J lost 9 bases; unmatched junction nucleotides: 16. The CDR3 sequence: CASSGSRAGGPRTQYF. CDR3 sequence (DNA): TGTGCCAGCAGTGGATCTAGGGCGGGAGGGCCGAGGACGCAGTATTTT.

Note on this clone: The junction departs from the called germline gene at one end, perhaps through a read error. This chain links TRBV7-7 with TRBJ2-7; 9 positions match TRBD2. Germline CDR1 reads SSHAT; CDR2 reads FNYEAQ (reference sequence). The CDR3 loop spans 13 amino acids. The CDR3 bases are TGTGCTAGCAGCCTTAGCGGGAGCGGCGAGCAGTACTTC. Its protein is CASSLSGSGEQYF.

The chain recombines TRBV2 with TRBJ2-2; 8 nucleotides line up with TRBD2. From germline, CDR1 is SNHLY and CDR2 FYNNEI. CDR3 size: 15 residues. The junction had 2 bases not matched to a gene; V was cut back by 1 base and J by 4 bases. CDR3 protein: CASSEVREGTGELFF. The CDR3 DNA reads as TGTGCCAGCAGTGAAGTACGGGAGGGCACCGGGGAGCTGTTTTTT.

CDR3 DNA sequence: TGCGCCAGCAGCTATGAGGAGAACACCGGGGAGCTGTTTTTT. Amino acid sequence: CASSYEENTGELFF. The chain is built from TRBV4-1 and TRBJ2-2; no reliable D call. Per the germline V gene, CDR1 is MGHRA and CDR2 is YSYEKL. V dropped 5 bases and J dropped 1 base, with 8 bases sitting between them. The CDR3 loop spans 14 amino acids.

CDR3 sequence: CASVLGGHYGYTF. CDR3 nucleotide sequence: TGTGCCAGCGTCCTCGGAGGACACTATGGCTACACCTTC. The chain has TRBV28 and TRBJ1-2; no clear D. Trimming cost V 8 bases and J 3 bases, with 13 bases left between them. CDR1 is MDHEN, CDR2 SYDVKM, per germline. The CDR3 spans 13 residues.

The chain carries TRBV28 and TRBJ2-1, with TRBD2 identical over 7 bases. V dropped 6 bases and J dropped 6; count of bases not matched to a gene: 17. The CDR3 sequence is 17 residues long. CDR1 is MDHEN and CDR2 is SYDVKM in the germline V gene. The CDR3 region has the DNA TGTGCCAGCAGACCCTACGGCCCCGGACTAGTCACCAATGAGCAGTTCTTC. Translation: CASRPYGPGLVTNEQFF.

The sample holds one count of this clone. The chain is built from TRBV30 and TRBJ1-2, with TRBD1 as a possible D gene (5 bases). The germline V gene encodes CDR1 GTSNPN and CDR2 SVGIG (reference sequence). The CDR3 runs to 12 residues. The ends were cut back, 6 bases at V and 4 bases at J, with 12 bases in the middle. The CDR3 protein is CACPRGGYGYTF. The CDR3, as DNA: TGTGCCTGCCCTCGCGGGGGCTATGGCTACACCTTC.

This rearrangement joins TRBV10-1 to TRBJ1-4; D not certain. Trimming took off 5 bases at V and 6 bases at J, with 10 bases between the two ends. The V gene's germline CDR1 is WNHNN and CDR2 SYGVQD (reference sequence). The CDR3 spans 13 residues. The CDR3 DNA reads TGCGCCAGCAGTCGAAATTCGGATGAAAAACTGTTTTTT. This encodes CASSRNSDEKLFF.

DNA of the CDR3: TGTGCCAGCTCACAGGGGACAGGGGGCGGTCAGCCCCAGCATTTT. It translates to CASSQGTGGGQPQHF. The chain recombines TRBV18 with TRBJ1-5; 12 positions match TRBD1. V was pared by 4 bases and J by 6 bases, with 4 bases of the junction left unmatched. The germline CDR1 and CDR2 sequences are KGHSH and LQKENI. This CDR3 spans 15 amino acids.

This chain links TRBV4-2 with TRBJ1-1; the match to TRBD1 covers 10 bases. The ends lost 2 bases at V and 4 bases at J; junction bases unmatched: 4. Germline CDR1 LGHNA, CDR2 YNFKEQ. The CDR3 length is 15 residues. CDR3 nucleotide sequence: TGTGCCAGCAGCCAACTGTGGGACAGGGGCACTGAAGCTTTCTTT. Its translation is CASSQLWDRGTEAFF.